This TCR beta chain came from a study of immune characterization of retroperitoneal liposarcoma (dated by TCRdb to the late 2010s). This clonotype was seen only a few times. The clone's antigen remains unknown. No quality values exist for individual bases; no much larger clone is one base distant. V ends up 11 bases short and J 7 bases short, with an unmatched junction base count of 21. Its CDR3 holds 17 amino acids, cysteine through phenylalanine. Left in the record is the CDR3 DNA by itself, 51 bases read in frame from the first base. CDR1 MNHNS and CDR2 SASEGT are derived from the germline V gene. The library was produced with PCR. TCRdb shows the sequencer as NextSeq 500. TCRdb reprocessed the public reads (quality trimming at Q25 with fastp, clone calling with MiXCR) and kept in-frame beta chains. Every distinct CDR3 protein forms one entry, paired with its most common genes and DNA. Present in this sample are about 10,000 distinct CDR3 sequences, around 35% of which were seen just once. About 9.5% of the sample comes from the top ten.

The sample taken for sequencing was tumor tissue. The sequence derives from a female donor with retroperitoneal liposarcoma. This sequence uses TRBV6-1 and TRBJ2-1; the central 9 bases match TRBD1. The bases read TGTGCCGGAAATACAGGGGGCTGGGGCCTAGCCCAAAATGAGCAGTTCTTC. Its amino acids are CAGNTGGWGLAQNEQFF.